The 26 T cell receptor beta chains presented below share a single source sample, sequenced in a study of early T cells in non-severe SARS-CoV-2 infection. From the 5' RACE reads, TCRdb called clonotypes with MiXCR, one entry per CDR3 protein. The profile covers 85,000 to 95,000 distinct CDR3 sequences, with around a sixth appearing a single time and roughly 4.7% taken by the ten largest. This specimen was whole blood, taken at baseline. The origin of the receptors is an adult who was a healthcare worker with PCR-confirmed SARS-CoV-2 infection or an uninfected control (not recorded which).

This clonotype turned up a few times. This rearrangement joins TRBV5-1 to TRBJ2-7, with 8 bases matching TRBD2. The CDR3 length is 14 residues. Germline CDR1 and CDR2: SGHRS and YFSETQ. Unmatched junction bases numbered 9, after V lost 5 bases and J lost 5 bases. The CDR3 reads CASRYSGSVHEQYF. CDR3 in DNA: TGCGCCAGCAGGTACAGCGGGAGTGTCCACGAGCAGTACTTC.

Only a few counts were recorded for this clonotype. This sequence joins TRBV2 and TRBJ2-2; maybe TRBD2 (6 bases). The V end was cut by 6 bases, the J end by 7 bases, with 12 bases between. Germline V gives CDR1 SNHLY, CDR2 FYNNEI. The CDR3 is made up of 13 amino acids. The CDR3: CASSRGWIGELFF. CDR3 sequence (DNA): TGTGCCAGCAGCCGGGGGTGGATCGGGGAGCTGTTTTTT. Looking up the rest from reference TRBV2 and TRBJ2-2 gives the full variable domain: EPEVTQTPSHQVTQMGQEVILRCVPISNHLYFYWYRQILGQKVEFLVSFYNNEISEKSEIFDDQFSVERPDGSNFTLKIRSTKLEDSAMYFCASSRGWIGELFFGEGSRLTVL.

V and J are TRBV28 and TRBJ1-6, with D unresolved. The CDR3 spans 14 residues. Germline loops: CDR1 MDHEN, CDR2 SYDVKM. The germline V and J ends were trimmed by 8 bases and 9 bases, with 17 bases remaining between them. CDR3 in amino acids: CASRRPEEGSPLHF. The CDR3 region has the DNA TGTGCCAGCCGGCGGCCAGAGGAGGGTTCACCCCTCCACTTT.

This clonotype was seen more than once but under ten times. This chain joins TRBV20-1 and TRBJ2-3; D is unresolved. CDR1 is DFQATT and CDR2 is SNEGSKA in the germline V gene (reference sequence). CDR3 length equals 12 residues. The ends were cut back, 0 bases at V and 4 bases at J, with 5 bases in the middle. For the CDR3, the DNA is TGCAGTGCTAGAGATATAGCAGATACGCAGTATTTT. Its protein product is CSARDIADTQYF.

The chain has TRBV28 and TRBJ1-1, with D possibly matching TRBD1 (5 bases). CDR1 and CDR2 (germline): MDHEN, SYDVKM. V lost 5 bases and J 5 bases, leaving 18 bases between the germline ends. This CDR3 contains 15 residues. CDR3 residues: CASSPYLGRSTEAFF. In nucleotides, the CDR3 is TGTGCCAGCAGTCCTTACTTGGGACGCTCAACTGAAGCTTTCTTT.

In this sample, this clonotype turned up a few times. The V and J genes are TRBV5-1 and TRBJ2-5, with D unclear. Deletions cut 0 bases from V and 0 bases from J, with 12 bases between. Germline V lookup: CDR1 SGHRS, CDR2 YFSETQ. The CDR3 runs to 16 residues. This CDR3 is CASSLASARYQETQYF. CDR3 sequence (DNA): TGCGCCAGCAGCTTGGCCTCGGCCCGGTACCAAGAGACCCAGTACTTC.

A note on this clonotype: A read error is likely, as this CDR3 ends without the conserved phenylalanine or tryptophan. The rearrangement uses TRBV18 and TRBJ2-3; possibly TRBD1 for D (5 bases). Trimming stripped 1 base from V and 2 bases from J, with 13 bases between. Germline V CDR1 and CDR2: KGHSH, LQKENI. The CDR3 contains 16 residues. CDR3 amino acids: CASSPLSRVLTDTQYY. DNA for the CDR3: TGTGCCAGCTCACCACTTAGCAGGGTTCTCACAGATACGCAGTATTAT.

In this sample, this clonotype turned up a few times. The chain uses TRBV7-2 and TRBJ2-1, with D possibly TRBD1 on 5 matching bases. The CDR3 length is 13 residues. V was shortened by 5 bases and J by 10 bases, with 15 bases between the two germline ends. CDR1 is SGHTA and CDR2 is FQGNSA in the germline V gene. The CDR3 loop reads CASSQTQGTEQFF. In DNA form, the CDR3 reads TGTGCCAGCAGCCAGACGCAGGGAACCGAGCAGTTCTTC.

This clonotype was seen at least ten times. The CDR3: CAWTYDGLRGQPQHF. The DNA for the CDR3 is TGTGCCTGGACCTACGACGGCCTCAGAGGACAGCCCCAGCATTTT. The V and J genes are TRBV30 and TRBJ1-5, with D unresolved. The CDR3 spans 15 residues. V was pared by 4 bases and J by 7 bases, with 20 bases between. Germline V CDR1 and CDR2: GTSNPN, SVGIG (reference sequence).

This clonotype came up a few times. This sequence joins TRBV20-1 and TRBJ2-1, with a possible D match to TRBD2 (6 bases). The CDR3 is made up of 18 amino acids. V shed 0 bases and J shed 0 bases, with 18 bases lying between them. CDR1 and CDR2 from the germline V gene are DFQATT and SNEGSKA (reference sequence). In DNA form, the CDR3 reads TGCAGTGCTAGAGACGCTCAGAGTAGCGGTTTCTCCTACAATGAGCAGTTCTTC. This translates into CSARDAQSSGFSYNEQFF.

This clonotype turned up a few times. The rearrangement uses TRBV3-1 and TRBJ2-1; TRBD2 agrees at 11 bases. Germline CDR1 and CDR2: LGHDT and YNNKEL (reference sequence). The V and J ends lost 1 base and 7 bases, in that order; junction bases with no gene match: 0. The CDR3 has 14 amino acids. DNA for the CDR3: TGTGCCAGCAGCCAAGGGACTAGCGGGAATGAGCAGTTCTTC. It specifies CASSQGTSGNEQFF.

This clonotype was counted between two and nine times. The chain recombines TRBV3-1 with TRBJ2-1, with 7 bases aligning to TRBD2. V lost 0 bases, J lost 13 bases, and 6 bases stayed unmatched. Germline-derived CDR1 and CDR2 are LGHDT and YNNKEL (reference sequence). This CDR3 is 13 amino acids long. The CDR3 bases are TGTGCCAGCAGCCAAGATGGCCGAGCGGGACAGTTCTTC. It translates to CASSQDGRAGQFF.

This clonotype was seen more than once but under ten times. The gene calls are TRBV27 and TRBJ2-5, with D hard to call. Trimming removed 10 bases from V and 3 bases from J, with 21 bases in between. The CDR3 is 15 residues long. CDR1 is MNHEY, CDR2 SMNVEV, per germline (reference sequence). CDR3 bases: TGTGCCACGCGAAGGGTCGCCACGAGCGAAGAGACCCAGTACTTC. Its translation: CATRRVATSEETQYF.

The table lists this clonotype with a few counts. V usage is TRBV11-2 and J usage is TRBJ1-4; D uncertain. This CDR3 comprises 16 residues. From germline, CDR1 is SGHAT and CDR2 FQNNGV. The V and J ends lost 3 bases and 7 bases respectively, with 18 bases between them. CDR3 nucleotide sequence: TGTGCCAGCAGCTTCTACGGACGCGGGGTCCTTGAAAAACTGTTTTTT. Translation gives CASSFYGRGVLEKLFF.

V is TRBV12-3 or TRBV12-4 and J is TRBJ1-4; D is uncertain. With 0 bases removed from V and 8 bases from J, the gap between germline ends came to 10 bases. CDR3 length: 14 amino acids. The CDR3 nucleotides read TGTGCCAGCAGTTTAGCTGGGGATAGGGAAAAACTGTTTTTT. This encodes CASSLAGDREKLFF.

This clonotype was detected only a few times. The rearrangement links TRBV12-3 or TRBV12-4 to TRBJ1-2; weak D call: TRBD1 (5 bases). V was clipped by 8 bases and J by 4 bases, with 14 bases between them. The CDR3 runs 13 residues. The CDR3 region has the DNA TGTGCCAGCCACCGGGGGATGGGCTATGGCTACACCTTC. Translation gives CASHRGMGYGYTF.

This clonotype occurred once. The chain joins TRBV20-1 to TRBJ2-1, with no clear D. Germline V CDR1 and CDR2: DFQATT, SNEGSKA (reference sequence). V dropped 5 bases and J dropped 8 bases, with 13 bases sitting between them. CDR3 length equals 12 residues. The CDR3 region is CSASESVDEQFF. CDR3 DNA sequence: TGCAGTGCTTCTGAGTCCGTCGATGAGCAGTTCTTC.

CDR3 DNA sequence: TGCAGTGCTAGACTCCAGGGATCCTATAATTCACCCCTCCACTTT. Amino acids: CSARLQGSYNSPLHF. The J gene is TRBJ1-6, the V gene TRBV20-1; possibly TRBD1 for D (5 bases). The germline gives CDR1 DFQATT, CDR2 SNEGSKA (reference sequence). The CDR3 loop spans 15 amino acids. V lost 2 bases, J lost 1 base, and 9 bases lay in between.

The CDR3 DNA reads as TGTGCCAGCACCCCGGGGATGCAGGGGACTGAAGCTTTCTTT. This gives the protein CASTPGMQGTEAFF. The chain uses TRBV28 and TRBJ1-1; maybe TRBD1 (6 bases). Germline CDR1 reads MDHEN; CDR2 reads SYDVKM. The CDR3 sequence is 14 residues long. The V end lost 7 bases, the J end lost 5 bases, and 17 bases lay between the germline ends.

CDR3 sequence: CSATQLAGGNTDTQYF. DNA for the CDR3: TGCAGTGCTACTCAACTAGCGGGAGGGAACACAGATACGCAGTATTTT. The V and J genes are TRBV20-1 and TRBJ2-3, with 13 nucleotides matching TRBD2. This CDR3 contains 16 residues. V lost 4 bases to trimming and J lost 2 bases; unmatched junction nucleotides: 6. Germline lookup yields CDR1 DFQATT and CDR2 SNEGSKA (reference sequence).

A few counts support this clonotype. This rearrangement joins TRBV20-1 to TRBJ2-7; 8 bases agree with TRBD1. Germline V lookup: CDR1 DFQATT, CDR2 SNEGSKA (reference sequence). This CDR3 region has 17 residues. After removal of 0 bases from V and 1 base from J, the junction contained 11 bases not matched to a gene. The CDR3 sequence is CSARDQLNRGESYEQYF. The CDR3 DNA follows: TGCAGTGCTAGAGATCAACTAAACAGGGGGGAATCCTACGAGCAGTACTTC.

This clonotype was found once. The chain carries TRBV7-8 and TRBJ2-1, with 11 bases that match TRBD2. The trim removed 0 bases at V and 8 bases at J, leaving 12 bases unmatched. The CDR3 consists of 18 residues. CDR1 is SGHVS, CDR2 FQNEAQ, per germline. In DNA, the CDR3 is TGTGCCAGCAGCTTAGCGCGGCTAGCGGGAGGTTCATCTGATGAGCAGTTCTTC. Translation: CASSLARLAGGSSDEQFF.

CDR3 sequence: CASKNGRERVSSYEQYF. DNA for the CDR3: TGTGCCAGCAAAAACGGTCGGGAGCGGGTAAGCTCCTACGAGCAGTACTTC. The rearrangement uses TRBV7-3 and TRBJ2-7, with a tentative D call TRBD2 (6 bases). V was shortened by 7 bases and J by 0 bases, with 22 bases between the two germline ends. Germline CDR1 is SGHTA and CDR2 is FQGTGA. This CDR3 is built from 17 residues.

This chain links TRBV12-3 or TRBV12-4 with TRBJ2-5, with 7 bases that match TRBD1. The CDR3 is 18 amino acids. The V and J ends lost 0 bases and 0 bases, in that order; junction bases with no gene match: 10. CDR3 region: CASSLAPPGQKYQETQYF. CDR3 nucleotide sequence: TGTGCCAGCAGTTTAGCGCCGCCGGGACAGAAATACCAAGAGACCCAGTACTTC.

This clonotype was counted only a few times. The rearrangement joins TRBV18 to TRBJ1-2, with 7 bases matching TRBD1. V shed 2 bases and J 0 bases; nucleotides not matched to a gene: 3. Per germline, CDR1 KGHSH and CDR2 LQKENI. CDR3 length equals 15 residues. The CDR3 DNA follows: TGTGCCAGCTCACCATACACAGGGGCTAACTATGGCTACACCTTC. This gives the protein CASSPYTGANYGYTF.

The J gene is TRBJ2-2, the V gene TRBV28, with 11 bases fitting TRBD2. The CDR3 is made up of 14 amino acids. The germline CDR1 and CDR2 sequences are MDHEN and SYDVKM. J gave up 7 bases and V 10 bases, and 8 bases lay outside the gene matches. In DNA form, the CDR3 reads TGTGCCATCTCTCCCGGACTAGCGGGCGGGGAGCTGTTTTTT. This sequence encodes CAISPGLAGGELFF.